This TCR beta chain was identified in a study of T cell repertoires in cytomegalovirus infection. Overall study context: Public TCR beta signatures provided an indication of both CMV infection and a matching HLA type.

This clonotype has ten or more counts. Its specificity is not known. The study, taken as a whole, reports: Cumulative public TCR beta family frequency identified CMV carriers with the relevant HLA. The study found HLA-C-restricted CMV-specific TCR beta clonotypes dominating the ex vivo response.

One entry per CDR3 protein, called by TCRdb with MiXCR from the reads. The repertoire includes approximately 750,000 distinct CDR3 sequences, about a third of them detected once, and under 3% sits in the top ten. The CDR3 totals 13 residues. Germline V gene sequence: CDR1 SGHAT, CDR2 FQDESV (reference sequence). V lost 5 bases, J lost 7 bases, and 15 bases lay in between. This receptor was identified in a human donor in good health (CMV status not recorded). Some clones in this sample may be carry-over from other donors' samples. Input material: PBMCs. V is TRBV11-1 and J is TRBJ2-7; the D gene is possibly TRBD2 (6 bases). The CDR3 DNA follows: TGTGCCAGCAGCAAGCTTGGACGGGAGGAGCAGTACTTC. It is translated as CASSKLGREEQYF.